Below are 18 T cell receptor beta chains sequenced from a single sample in a study of early T cells in non-severe SARS-CoV-2 infection. TCRdb ran MiXCR on the 5' RACE reads and lists one entry per CDR3 protein. The sample contains about 89,000 distinct CDR3 sequences, about 15% of which appear only once. The sample in question was whole blood, obtained at baseline. The receptor source for this set is an adult who was a healthcare worker with PCR-confirmed SARS-CoV-2 infection or an uninfected control (not recorded which).

CDR3 sequence (DNA): TGTGCCAGCACTACTCAGGGGGTCGTCTACAATGAGCAGTTCTTC. It codes for CASTTQGVVYNEQFF. This chain connects TRBV12-3 or TRBV12-4 to TRBJ2-1; 7 nucleotides line up with TRBD1. The V gene end was trimmed by 7 bases and the J gene end by 3 bases; junction bases not matched to a gene: 9. There are 15 residues in the CDR3.

This clonotype occurred many times. The CDR3 coding sequence is TGTGCCAGCAGTTACTCTGGGACTCCCAACAATGAGCAGTTCTTC. Amino acids: CASSYSGTPNNEQFF. The genes are TRBV6-5 and TRBJ2-1, with D possibly TRBD2 on 6 matching bases. This CDR3 has 15 residues. The V gene's germline CDR1 is MNHEY and CDR2 SVGAGI. Trimming took 0 bases from V and 5 from J, leaving 11 bases between them.

In its sample, this clonotype was seen a few times. DNA of the CDR3: TGCAGTGCTAGTAACCTAGCTTCAGACACAGATACGCAGTATTTT. It specifies CSASNLASDTDTQYF. The rearrangement uses TRBV20-1 and TRBJ2-3, with a possible D match to TRBD2 (5 bases). This CDR3 contains 15 residues. Germline CDR1 DFQATT, CDR2 SNEGSKA (reference sequence). The V end lost 3 bases, the J end lost 2 bases, and 15 bases lay between the germline ends.

This chain connects TRBV28 to TRBJ1-2; D is perhaps TRBD1 (5 bases). Trimming cost V 4 bases and J 2 bases, with 11 bases left between them. Per the germline V gene, CDR1 is MDHEN and CDR2 is SYDVKM. CDR3 length: 14 amino acids. The CDR3 sequence is CASSYGTANYGYTF. The CDR3 DNA reads as TGTGCCAGCAGTTACGGGACGGCGAACTATGGCTACACCTTC.

Points on this clonotype: A much larger clone is a single base away; this may be a read error. The V call is TRBV14, the J call TRBJ1-1; TRBD1 is a possible D gene (5 bases). The CDR3 is 13 residues long. Per germline, CDR1 SGHDN and CDR2 FVKESK. The V and J ends lost 1 base and 11 bases respectively, with 14 bases between them. CDR3 sequence: CASSQVGANNAFF. The CDR3 nucleotides are TGTGCCAGCAGCCAAGTTGGGGCGAACAATGCTTTCTTT. Based on the CDR3 plus reference TRBV14 and TRBJ1-1, the full variable domain is EAGVTQFPSHSVIEKGQTVTLRCDPISGHDNLYWYRRVMGKEIKFLLHFVKESKQDESGMPNNRFLAERTGGTYSTLKVQPAELEDSGVYFCASSQVGANNAFFGQGTRLTVV.

This clonotype occurred many times. This chain uses TRBV7-9 with TRBJ1-1; D is ambiguous. V was cut by 8 bases and J by 8 bases, with 12 bases left in between. The CDR3 loop spans 11 amino acids. CDR1 is SEHNR, CDR2 FQNEAQ, per germline (reference sequence). The CDR3 protein is CASGLGPEAFF. The CDR3, as DNA: TGTGCCAGCGGGCTTGGGCCAGAAGCTTTCTTT.

The CDR3 loop is CASSPGGDTEAFF. The CDR3 DNA sequence: TGTGCCAGCTCACCTGGGGGGGACACTGAAGCTTTCTTT. J is TRBJ1-1 and V is TRBV18, with D perhaps matching TRBD1 (5 bases). The CDR3 has 13 residues. V was shortened by 3 bases and J by 3 bases, with 8 bases between the two germline ends. Germline V gene data show CDR1 as KGHSH and CDR2 as LQKENI.

CDR3 amino acids: CSVGWMGTDTQYF. The CDR3 DNA reads as TGCAGTGTCGGTTGGATGGGCACAGATACGCAGTATTTT. The chain joins TRBV20-1 to TRBJ2-3; no reliable D call. Trimming left V 7 bases short and J 1 base short, with 12 bases between. This CDR3 spans 13 amino acids. Germline V gives CDR1 DFQATT, CDR2 SNEGSKA (reference sequence).

The chain has TRBV20-1 and TRBJ2-7, with D possibly being TRBD1 (7 bases). V dropped 7 bases and J dropped 6 bases, with 22 bases sitting between them. The CDR3 covers 14 residues. Germline CDR1 reads DFQATT; CDR2 reads SNEGSKA (reference sequence). CDR3 nucleotides: TGCAGTGTCCTCACGACAGGGACTGTGGGCGAGCAGTACTTC. It is translated as CSVLTTGTVGEQYF.

This clonotype has just a few counts. The CDR3 reads CASISTHGELFF. The CDR3 DNA reads TGTGCCAGCATCTCAACTCACGGGGAGCTGTTTTTT. The J gene is TRBJ2-2, the V gene TRBV12-3 or TRBV12-4, with unresolved D. This CDR3 has 12 residues. V lost 7 bases, J lost 7 bases, and 10 bases lay in between.

This chain joins TRBV12-3 or TRBV12-4 and TRBJ2-3; D tentatively fits TRBD1 or TRBD2 (5 bases each). CDR3 size: 15 residues. V lost 7 bases and J 1 base, leaving 15 bases between the germline ends. The CDR3 here is CASNRDPPGTDTQYF. The DNA for the CDR3 is TGTGCCAGCAACCGGGACCCACCGGGCACAGATACGCAGTATTTT.

The chain employs TRBV24-1 and TRBJ2-3; no definite D call. The V and J ends lost 5 bases and 2 bases respectively, with 7 bases between them. The CDR3 extends over 13 amino acids. Germline CDR1 reads KGHDR; CDR2 reads SFDVKD. The DNA of the CDR3 is TGTGCCACCAGTGGCCTTATCACAGATACGCAGTATTTT. Residues: CATSGLITDTQYF.

Many counts were recorded for this clonotype. The chain recombines TRBV27 with TRBJ2-2; possibly TRBD2 for D (5 bases). The CDR3 loop spans 13 amino acids. Per the germline V gene, CDR1 is MNHEY and CDR2 is SMNVEV (reference sequence). Trimming removed 3 bases from V and 7 bases from J, with 9 bases in between. CDR3 loop: CASSFGVGGELFF. The DNA for the CDR3 is TGTGCCAGCAGTTTCGGGGTCGGCGGGGAGCTGTTTTTT.

This clonotype showed up just a few times. The chain joins TRBV18 to TRBJ2-3; D ambiguous. Germline loops: CDR1 KGHSH, CDR2 LQKENI. V lost 3 bases and J 2 bases, leaving 12 bases between the germline ends. This CDR3 comprises 15 residues. CDR3 sequence reads: CASSPSGPFTDTQYF. CDR3 DNA: TGTGCCAGCTCACCTTCCGGACCTTTCACAGATACGCAGTATTTT.

This sequence joins TRBV20-1 and TRBJ2-7, with a weak D call TRBD2 (6 bases). V dropped 6 bases and J dropped 1 base, with 16 bases sitting between them. This CDR3 spans 14 amino acids. CDR1 DFQATT and CDR2 SNEGSKA come from the germline V gene (reference sequence). The CDR3 is CSAYSTRESYEQYF. CDR3 DNA: TGCAGTGCCTACTCAACCCGGGAGTCCTACGAGCAGTACTTC.

This sequence joins TRBV7-2 and TRBJ2-7, with TRBD2 matching over 9 bases. CDR1 is SGHTA, CDR2 FQGNSA, per germline. The CDR3 runs 14 residues. J was trimmed by 5 bases and V by 5 bases; bases with no gene match: 7. The CDR3 loop reads CASSLGLAIDEQYF. The CDR3 DNA reads as TGTGCCAGCAGCCTGGGACTAGCCATCGACGAGCAGTACTTC. The whole variable domain, filled in from reference TRBV7-2 and TRBJ2-7, reads GAGVSQSPSNKVTEKGKDVELRCDPISGHTALYWYRQSLGQGLEFLIYFQGNSAPDKSGLPSDRFSAERTGGSVSTLTIQRTQQEDSAVYLCASSLGLAIDEQYFGPGTRLTVT.

This clonotype was counted between two and nine times. The genes are TRBV12-3 or TRBV12-4 and TRBJ2-7; D may be TRBD1 (5 bases). Deletions cut 6 bases from V and 3 bases from J, with 12 bases between. This CDR3 region has 13 residues. The CDR3 DNA follows: TGTGCCAGCAGCATTGGACAAAACTACGAGCAGTACTTC. Its translation is CASSIGQNYEQYF.

This clonotype was seen many times. This chain links TRBV6-4 with TRBJ2-2, with no clear D. Trimming shortened V by 0 bases and J by 3 bases, and 5 bases separated the two germline ends. Germline-derived CDR1 and CDR2 are MRHNA and SNTAGT. CDR3 size: 14 residues. The chain's CDR3 is CASSDSPYTGELFF. Written as DNA, the CDR3 is TGTGCCAGCAGTGACTCTCCCTACACCGGGGAGCTGTTTTTT.